This note documents a single T cell receptor beta chain sequence. This same CDR3 is encoded by further DNA sequences in the sample. The sample originates from a study of blood T cell repertoires in COVID-19. Looked up from germline, CDR1 is GTSNPN and CDR2 is SVGIG (reference sequence). There are 13 residues in the CDR3. V shed 0 bases and J shed 2 bases, with 5 bases lying between them. The authors' processing: Reference gene primers were amplified, and this amplification served to estimate nucleated cell counts. TCRdb's table, derived via immunoSEQ multiplex PCR, lists solely in-frame clones and lacks some. For V, J and clone size, that table is used; D and trimming come from the DNA. The sample consists of roughly 190,000 clones, around 89% of them appearing once. Participant-given clinical history determined each cohort assignment.

The receptor's source is a woman aged 18-29 years who had recovered from COVID-19. The V and J genes are TRBV30 and TRBJ1-5, with unresolved D. Sequenced: PBMCs or T cells enriched from blood (not recorded which). CDR3 nucleotide sequence: TGTGCCTGGAGTGTGGGCGGCAATCAGCCCCAGCATTTT. Protein product: CAWSVGGNQPQHF.